This entry concerns a single TCR beta chain. Its antigen remains unknown. The source of the sample is a study of vaccination and CD4 T cells after COVID-19. As for the study in general: Cellular stimulation was performed using overlapping spike peptides derived from SARS-CoV-2, HCoV-NL63, HCoV-OC43 and HCoV-229E.

The Oncomine TCR Beta short-read assay generated sequence data from the DNA of cultured CD4+ T cells. Using the QIAamp micro DNA kit, genomic DNA was extracted from the CD4+ T cells that had been cultured. TCRdb reprocessed the PCR reads with MiXCR, giving one entry per CDR3 protein. Of 10,000 to 12,000 distinct CDR3 sequences in the sample, 25% to 40% are singletons; the top ten hold 7.5% to 9.5%. Unmatched junction bases numbered 12, after V lost 5 bases and J lost 4 bases. Germline CDR1 reads SGHAT; CDR2 reads FQDESV (reference sequence). The CDR3 extends over 17 amino acids. The treatment denotes: roughly ten-day PBMC culture with coronavirus spike peptide pools or control peptides (ViraFEST assay). Negative selection yielded CD4+ T cells from day-10 cultures.

The receptor's source is a human donor who had recovered from COVID-19. Sequenced input: CD4+ T cells from blood, cultured in vitro. The chain combines TRBV11-1 with TRBJ2-3; 10 positions agree with TRBD2. The CDR3 is CASSGGTSVTPPDTQYF. The CDR3 nucleotides read TGTGCCAGCAGCGGCGGGACTAGCGTTACCCCCCCAGATACGCAGTATTTT.